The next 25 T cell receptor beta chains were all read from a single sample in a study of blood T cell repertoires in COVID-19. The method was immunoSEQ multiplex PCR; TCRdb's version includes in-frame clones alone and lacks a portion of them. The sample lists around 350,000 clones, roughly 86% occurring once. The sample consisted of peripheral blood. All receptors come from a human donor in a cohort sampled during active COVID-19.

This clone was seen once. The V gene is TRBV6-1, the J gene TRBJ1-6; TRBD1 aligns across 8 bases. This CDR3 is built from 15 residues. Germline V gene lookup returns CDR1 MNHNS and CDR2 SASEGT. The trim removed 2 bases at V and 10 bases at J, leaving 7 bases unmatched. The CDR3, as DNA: TGTGCCAGCAGTGAAACCGGGACAGGAACCTCACCCCTCCACTTT. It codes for CASSETGTGTSPLHF.

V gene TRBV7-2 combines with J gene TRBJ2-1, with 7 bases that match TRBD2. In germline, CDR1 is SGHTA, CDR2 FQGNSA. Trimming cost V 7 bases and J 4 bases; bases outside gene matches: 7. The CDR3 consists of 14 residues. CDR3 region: CASTNSGPYNEQFF. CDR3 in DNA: TGTGCCAGCACCAATAGCGGGCCTTACAATGAGCAGTTCTTC.

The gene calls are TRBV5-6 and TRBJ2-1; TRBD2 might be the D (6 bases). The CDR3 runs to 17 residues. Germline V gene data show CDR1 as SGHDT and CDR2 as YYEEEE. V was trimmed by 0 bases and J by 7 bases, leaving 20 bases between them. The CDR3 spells CASSLELRLENWNEQFF. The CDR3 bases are TGTGCCAGCAGCTTGGAACTACGACTAGAAAATTGGAATGAGCAGTTCTTC. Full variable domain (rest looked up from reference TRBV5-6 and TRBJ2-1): DAGVTQSPTHLIKTRGQQVTLRCSPKSGHDTVSWYQQALGQGPQFIFQYYEEEERQRGNFPDRFSGHQFPNYSSELNVNALLLGDSALYLCASSLELRLENWNEQFFGPGTRLTVL.

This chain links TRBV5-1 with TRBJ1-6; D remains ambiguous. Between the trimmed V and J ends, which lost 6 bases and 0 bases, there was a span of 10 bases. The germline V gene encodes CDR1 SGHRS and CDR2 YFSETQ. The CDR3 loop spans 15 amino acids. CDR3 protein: CASTQDSSYNSPLHF. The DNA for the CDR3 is TGCGCCAGCACGCAGGATAGCTCCTATAATTCACCCCTCCACTTT.

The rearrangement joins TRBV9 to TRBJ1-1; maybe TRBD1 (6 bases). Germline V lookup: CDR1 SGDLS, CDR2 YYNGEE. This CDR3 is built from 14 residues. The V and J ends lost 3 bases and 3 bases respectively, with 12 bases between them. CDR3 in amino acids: CASSEARGDTEAFF. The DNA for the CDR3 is TGTGCCAGCAGCGAAGCCAGGGGAGACACTGAAGCTTTCTTT.

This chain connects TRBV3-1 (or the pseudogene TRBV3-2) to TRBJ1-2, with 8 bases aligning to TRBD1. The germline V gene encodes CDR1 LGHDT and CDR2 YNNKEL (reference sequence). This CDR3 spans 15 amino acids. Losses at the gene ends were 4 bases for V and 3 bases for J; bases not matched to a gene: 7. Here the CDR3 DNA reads TGTGCCAGCAGCCGAGAAACAGGGGGGGACTATGGCTACACCTTC. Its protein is CASSRETGGDYGYTF.

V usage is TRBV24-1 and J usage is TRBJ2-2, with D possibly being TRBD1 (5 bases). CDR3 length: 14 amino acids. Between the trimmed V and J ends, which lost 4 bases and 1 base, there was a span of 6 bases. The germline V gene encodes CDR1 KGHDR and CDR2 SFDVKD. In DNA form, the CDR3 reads TGTGCCACCAGTGAGGGGCAGAACACCGGGGAGCTGTTTTTT. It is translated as CATSEGQNTGELFF.

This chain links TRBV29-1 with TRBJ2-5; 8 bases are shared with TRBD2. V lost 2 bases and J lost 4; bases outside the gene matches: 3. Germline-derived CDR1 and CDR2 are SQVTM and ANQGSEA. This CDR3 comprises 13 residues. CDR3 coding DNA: TGCAGCGTTGAAATTAGCGGGACAGAGACCCAGTACTTC. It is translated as CSVEISGTETQYF.

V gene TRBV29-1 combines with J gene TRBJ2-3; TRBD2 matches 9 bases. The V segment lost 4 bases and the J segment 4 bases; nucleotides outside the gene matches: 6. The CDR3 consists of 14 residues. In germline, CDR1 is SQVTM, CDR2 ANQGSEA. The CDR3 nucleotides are TGCAGCGTTGTTAGCGGGAGAGGGGCAGATACGCAGTATTTT. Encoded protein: CSVVSGRGADTQYF.

Written as DNA, the CDR3 is TGTGCCAGTAGTAGGGACAGGGAGAGTCGGCAGTTCTTC. Translated, it gives CASSRDRESRQFF. The chain employs TRBV19 and TRBJ2-1; 9 nucleotides line up with TRBD1. Germline assignment: CDR1 LNHDA and CDR2 SQIVND (reference sequence). V shed 4 bases and J 12 bases; nucleotides not matched to a gene: 7. The length of the CDR3 is 13 residues.

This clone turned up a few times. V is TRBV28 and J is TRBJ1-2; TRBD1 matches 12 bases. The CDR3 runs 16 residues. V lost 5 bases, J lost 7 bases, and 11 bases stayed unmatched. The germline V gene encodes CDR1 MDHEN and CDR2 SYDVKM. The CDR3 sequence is CASSKTPGQGALGYTF. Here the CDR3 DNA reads TGTGCCAGCAGTAAAACACCGGGACAGGGGGCGCTTGGCTACACCTTC.

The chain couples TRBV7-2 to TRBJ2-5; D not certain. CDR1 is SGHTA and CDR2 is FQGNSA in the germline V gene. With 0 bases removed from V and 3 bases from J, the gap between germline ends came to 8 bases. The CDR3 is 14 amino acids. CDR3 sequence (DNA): TGTGCCAGCAGCTTAGCGCGAGGCGAAGAGACCCAGTACTTC. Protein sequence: CASSLARGEETQYF.

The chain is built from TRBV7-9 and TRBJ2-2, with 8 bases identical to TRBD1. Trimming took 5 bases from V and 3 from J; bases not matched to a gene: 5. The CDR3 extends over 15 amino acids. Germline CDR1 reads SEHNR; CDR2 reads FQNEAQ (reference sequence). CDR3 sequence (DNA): TGTGCCAGCAGCCCTGGACAGGGCGACACCGGGGAGCTGTTTTTT. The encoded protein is CASSPGQGDTGELFF.

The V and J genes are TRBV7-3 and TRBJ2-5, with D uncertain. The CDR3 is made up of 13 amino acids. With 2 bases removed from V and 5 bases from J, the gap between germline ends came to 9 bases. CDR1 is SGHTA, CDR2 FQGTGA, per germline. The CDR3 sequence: CASSLYFGETQYF. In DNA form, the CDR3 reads TGTGCCAGCAGCTTATATTTCGGGGAGACCCAGTACTTC.

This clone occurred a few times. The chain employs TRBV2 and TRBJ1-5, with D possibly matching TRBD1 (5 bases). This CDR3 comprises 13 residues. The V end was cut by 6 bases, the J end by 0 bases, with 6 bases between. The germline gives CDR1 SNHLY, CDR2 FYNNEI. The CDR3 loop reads CASRQVSNQPQHF. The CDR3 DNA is TGTGCCAGCAGACAGGTTAGCAATCAGCCCCAGCATTTT. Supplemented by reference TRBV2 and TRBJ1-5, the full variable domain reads EPEVTQTPSHQVTQMGQEVILRCVPISNHLYFYWYRQILGQKVEFLVSFYNNEISEKSEIFDDQFSVERPDGSNFTLKIRSTKLEDSAMYFCASRQVSNQPQHFGDGTRLSIL.

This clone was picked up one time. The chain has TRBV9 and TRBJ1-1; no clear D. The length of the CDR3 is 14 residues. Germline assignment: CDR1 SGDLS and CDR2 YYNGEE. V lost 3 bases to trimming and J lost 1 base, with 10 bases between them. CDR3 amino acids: CASSAMGGNTEAFF. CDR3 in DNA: TGTGCCAGCAGCGCGATGGGAGGGAACACTGAAGCTTTCTTT.

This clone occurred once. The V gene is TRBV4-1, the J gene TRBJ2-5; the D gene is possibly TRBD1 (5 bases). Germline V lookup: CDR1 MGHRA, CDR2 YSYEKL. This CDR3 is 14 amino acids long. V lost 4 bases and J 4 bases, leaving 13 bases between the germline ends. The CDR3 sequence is CASSPVRVGETQYF. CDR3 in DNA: TGCGCCAGCAGCCCCGTCAGGGTAGGAGAGACCCAGTACTTC.

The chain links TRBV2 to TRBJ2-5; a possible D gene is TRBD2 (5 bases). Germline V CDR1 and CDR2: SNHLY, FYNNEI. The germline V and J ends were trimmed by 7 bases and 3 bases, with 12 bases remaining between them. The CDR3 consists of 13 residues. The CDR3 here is CASNLDGEETQYF. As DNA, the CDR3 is TGTGCCAGCAACCTTGACGGGGAAGAGACCCAGTACTTC. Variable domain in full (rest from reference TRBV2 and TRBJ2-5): EPEVTQTPSHQVTQMGQEVILRCVPISNHLYFYWYRQILGQKVEFLVSFYNNEISEKSEIFDDQFSVERPDGSNFTLKIRSTKLEDSAMYFCASNLDGEETQYFGPGTRLLVL.

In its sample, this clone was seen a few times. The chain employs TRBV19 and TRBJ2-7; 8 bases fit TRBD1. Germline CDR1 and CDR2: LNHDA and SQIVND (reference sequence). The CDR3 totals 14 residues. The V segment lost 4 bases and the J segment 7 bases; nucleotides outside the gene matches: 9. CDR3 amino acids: CASSKGQAWGEQYF. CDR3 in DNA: TGTGCCAGTAGTAAGGGACAGGCCTGGGGGGAGCAGTACTTC.

The CDR3 spells CATSSRQGPQETQYF. CDR3 nucleotides: TGTGCCACCAGCAGCAGACAGGGCCCCCAGGAGACCCAGTACTTC. V is TRBV15 and J is TRBJ2-5; 7 nucleotides line up with TRBD1. Germline loops: CDR1 LNHNV, CDR2 YYDKDF (reference sequence). This CDR3 is built from 15 residues. V shed 3 bases and J 5 bases; nucleotides not matched to a gene: 9.

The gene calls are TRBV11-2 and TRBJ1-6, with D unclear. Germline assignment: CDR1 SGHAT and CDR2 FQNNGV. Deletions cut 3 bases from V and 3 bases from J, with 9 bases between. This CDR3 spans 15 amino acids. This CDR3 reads CASSFGGIYNSPLHF. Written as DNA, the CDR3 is TGTGCCAGCAGCTTTGGCGGAATCTATAATTCACCCCTCCACTTT.

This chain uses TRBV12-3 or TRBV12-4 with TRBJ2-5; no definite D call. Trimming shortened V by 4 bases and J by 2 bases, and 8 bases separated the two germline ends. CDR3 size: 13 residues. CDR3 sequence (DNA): TGTGCCAGCAGTTGGCCCGGGCAAGAGACCCAGTACTTC. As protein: CASSWPGQETQYF.

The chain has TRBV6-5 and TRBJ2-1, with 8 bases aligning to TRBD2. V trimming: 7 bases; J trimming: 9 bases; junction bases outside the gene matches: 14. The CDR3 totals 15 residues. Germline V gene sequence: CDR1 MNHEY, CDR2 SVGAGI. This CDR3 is CASTYSGGPQGEQFF. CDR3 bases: TGTGCCAGCACCTACTCGGGGGGGCCCCAGGGTGAGCAGTTCTTC.

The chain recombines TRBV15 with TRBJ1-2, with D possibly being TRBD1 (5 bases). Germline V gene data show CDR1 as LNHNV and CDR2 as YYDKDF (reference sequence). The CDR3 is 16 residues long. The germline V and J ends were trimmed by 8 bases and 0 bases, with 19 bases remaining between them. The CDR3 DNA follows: TGTGCCACCTCCATGACAGCCTCCTCAGCTAACTATGGCTACACCTTC. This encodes CATSMTASSANYGYTF.

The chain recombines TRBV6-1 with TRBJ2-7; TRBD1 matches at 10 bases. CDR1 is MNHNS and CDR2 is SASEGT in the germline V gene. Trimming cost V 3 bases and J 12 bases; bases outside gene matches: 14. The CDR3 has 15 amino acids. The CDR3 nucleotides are TGTGCCAGCAGTGACCTCGGGACAGGGGCCACTCAACCGTACTTC. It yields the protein CASSDLGTGATQPYF.